The rows below give T cell receptor beta chains drawn from one sample of a study of shared clonotypes between healthy human individuals. TCRdb's table, derived via immunoSEQ multiplex PCR, lists solely in-frame clones and lacks some. The sample shows some 240,000 clones, 60% to 70% of them seen only once. The sequenced sample was memory CD4+ T cells sorted from blood. These TCRs come from a man aged 25 to 45 in good health. Both conserved end residues are part of each CDR3. A D gene is named only where the DNA matches it firmly. Not all rows give a size; the values are once, few, many and, for expanded clones, a class.

TRBV5-1	-	TRBJ2-3	-	TGCGCCAGCAGCTTGCTTCCCGAAGGGGGAGATACGCAGTATTTT	CASSLLPEGGDTQYF
TRBV5-1	TRBD1	TRBJ2-7	-	TGCGCCAGCAGTCGACAGGGGGCTAGCGATTACGAGCAGTACTTC	CASSRQGASDYEQYF
TRBV18	-	TRBJ1-5	-	TGTGCCAGCTCACCCCAGACAGGCGGGAGCAATCAGCCCCAGCATTTT	CASSPQTGGSNQPQHF
TRBV28	TRBD2	TRBJ2-7	-	TGTGCCAGCAGTCTAGAGTTAAAACTAGCGGGAGGGCCTCGGTACGAGCAGTACTTC	CASSLELKLAGGPRYEQYF
TRBV5-1	TRBD2	TRBJ2-1	few	TGCGCCGGCAACTCGGGACTAGCGGGAGACAATGAGCAGTTCTTC	CAGNSGLAGDNEQFF
TRBV14	TRBD2	TRBJ2-1	once	TGTGCCAGCAGCCAAGAAATCATTAGCGGGAGGCTTACAAATGAGCAGTTCTTC	CASSQEIISGRLTNEQFF
TRBV5-1	-	TRBJ2-6	-	TGCGCCAGCAGCTTCGGATGGACAGCAAGTTCTGGGGCCAACGTCCTGACTTTC	CASSFGWTASSGANVLTF
TRBV2	-	TRBJ2-1	-	TGTGCCAGCAGGGGTGAGGGCTCCTACAATGAGCAGTTCTTC	CASRGEGSYNEQFF
TRBV6-4	-	TRBJ2-1	-	TGTGCCAGCAGTGACTGGTCATCCCGGAATGAGCAGTTCTTC	CASSDWSSRNEQFF
TRBV5-4	TRBD2	TRBJ2-2	-	TGTGCCAGCAGACCATCAACCTTAGCGGGAGGGTTCGGGGAGCTGTTTTTT	CASRPSTLAGGFGELFF
TRBV7-2	-	TRBJ1-3	-	TGTGCCAGCAGCTTCGGGGGTGGGAGAGGAAACACCATATATTTT	CASSFGGGRGNTIYF
TRBV7-2	TRBD1	TRBJ1-5	-	TGTGCCAGCAGCCAGGACAGGGTTCAGCCCCAGCATTTT	CASSQDRVQPQHF
TRBV6-4	-	TRBJ1-1	-	TGTGCCAGCAGTGAGCTGCCGGGCGGCGCCACTGAAGCTTTCTTT	CASSELPGGATEAFF
TRBV7-9	-	TRBJ1-2	few	TGTGCCAGCAGCTTAGCTGAGACTTTGAACTACGGCTACACCTTC	CASSLAETLNYGYTF
TRBV6-1	TRBD1	TRBJ2-6	-	TGTGCCAGCAGTGAAACCGGGACAGGGAGGGCTGGGGCCAACGTCCTGACTTTC	CASSETGTGRAGANVLTF
TRBV28	TRBD1	TRBJ2-1	many	TGTGCCAGCAGCCCTTCCCCGGGACAGGTTTACAATGAGCAGTTCTTC	CASSPSPGQVYNEQFF
TRBV29-1	TRBD1	TRBJ2-5	-	TGCAGCGTTGGCGGACAGGGGTGGGAGACCCAGTACTTC	CSVGGQGWETQYF
TRBV29-1	TRBD1	TRBJ1-2	many	TGCAGCGTGACAGGGACAGGCTATGGCTACACCTTC	CSVTGTGYGYTF
TRBV2	TRBD1	TRBJ1-1	-	TGTGCCAGCAGAGGCGCCGGGACAGGGCAGAACACTGAAGCTTTCTTT	CASRGAGTGQNTEAFF
TRBV27	-	TRBJ2-3	-	TGTGCCAGCAGTTACAGGAGCACAGATACGCAGTATTTT	CASSYRSTDTQYF
TRBV9	-	TRBJ2-3	many	TGTGCCAGCAGCGCAGCGAGACAGTTCACAGATACGCAGTATTTT	CASSAARQFTDTQYF
TRBV6-6	-	TRBJ2-1	-	TGTGCCAGCAGCACCGGGGCGCCGTACTACAATGAGCAGTTCTTC	CASSTGAPYYNEQFF
TRBV10-1	-	TRBJ1-2	-	TGCGCCAGCAGTGTGACCCTTAACTATGGCTACACCTTC	CASSVTLNYGYTF
TRBV18	-	TRBJ2-3	-	TGTGCCAGCTCACACACGGATACGCAGTATTTT	CASSHTDTQYF
TRBV18	TRBD1	TRBJ1-5	-	TGTGCCAGCTCACCATTTAGTTCAGGGGGTTCTCAGCCCCAGCATTTT	CASSPFSSGGSQPQHF
TRBV18	-	TRBJ2-2	-	TGTGCCAGCTCACCTAGGACGGCGAACACCGGGGAGCTGTTTTTT	CASSPRTANTGELFF
TRBV28	TRBD2	TRBJ2-7	-	TGTGCCAGCAGTCTCCCCGGACTAGCCCTACGCAAGCAGTACTTC	CASSLPGLALRKQYF
TRBV2	-	TRBJ2-3	once	TGTGCCAGCAGTGTCAGCACAGATACGCAGTATTTT	CASSVSTDTQYF
TRBV30	-	TRBJ1-2	-	TGTGCCTGGAGTTGGCGGGGCAGACCGAGCTATGGCTACACCTTC	CAWSWRGRPSYGYTF
TRBV10-1	-	TRBJ2-7	many	TGCGCCAGCAGTGAGTCCGGGGAAGGCTCCTACGAGCAGTACTTC	CASSESGEGSYEQYF
TRBV27	TRBD1	TRBJ1-4	-	TGTGCCAGCAGTATTTCGGACAGGGTATATGAAAAACTGTTTTTT	CASSISDRVYEKLFF
TRBV7-2	-	TRBJ2-1	-	TGTGCCAGCAGCGAATCACTAACCGTGAGCTCCTACAATGAGCAGTTCTTC	CASSESLTVSSYNEQFF
TRBV6-5	-	TRBJ2-3	few	TGTGCCAGCAGGAGGACTGGAGCTAGCACAGATACGCAGTATTTT	CASRRTGASTDTQYF
TRBV27	TRBD2	TRBJ2-6	-	TGTGCCAGCAGCCTTAGACGCGCGGGACTAGCGGGAGATGCTGGGGCCAACGTCCTGACTTTC	CASSLRRAGLAGDAGANVLTF
TRBV5-4	-	TRBJ2-2	few	TGTGCCAGCAGCTGGAAGGGAAAACGGGACACCGGGGAGCTGTTTTTT	CASSWKGKRDTGELFF